This entry lists 27 T cell receptor beta chains sequenced from one sample in a study of T cell responses to AZD1222 COVID-19 vaccine. Assay: immunoSEQ multiplex PCR; the TCRdb copy retains only in-frame clones and omits some. The repertoire holds roughly 110,000 clones, with around nine tenths as singletons. The source material was peripheral blood, sampled 28 days after the second AZD1222 dose. These receptor sequences come from an adult who received the AZD1222 COVID-19 vaccine.

Only one count was recorded for this clone. The V call is TRBV2, the J call TRBJ2-1; 9 nucleotides match TRBD2. Germline CDR1 and CDR2: SNHLY and FYNNEI. Trimming cost V 2 bases and J 7 bases; bases outside gene matches: 6. This CDR3 spans 15 amino acids. DNA for the CDR3: TGTGCCAGCAGTGAAATGGCGGGGGGGCCGAATGAGCAGTTCTTC. Translated, it gives CASSEMAGGPNEQFF.

As DNA, the CDR3 is TGTGCCAGCAGTCAGACGGTCCCAATCTACGAGCAGTACTTC. It translates to CASSQTVPIYEQYF. This chain connects TRBV6-5 to TRBJ2-7, with D unresolved. Trimming removed 5 bases at V and 3 bases at J, with 14 bases between. The CDR3 extends over 14 amino acids. CDR1 is MNHEY, CDR2 SVGAGI, per germline.

The chain links TRBV6-2 or TRBV6-3 to TRBJ2-5; D possibly matches TRBD1 or TRBD2 (5 bases each). The CDR3 contains 16 residues. Trimming cost V 4 bases and J 3 bases, with 18 bases left between them. Germline V gene lookup returns CDR1 MNHEY and CDR2 SVGEGT. Here the CDR3 DNA reads TGTGCCAGCAGTTTCCGGGACCTAGGGAACAAAGAGACCCAGTACTTC. Amino acid sequence: CASSFRDLGNKETQYF.

This chain links TRBV5-5 with TRBJ1-3; D gene unclear. Germline V gene lookup returns CDR1 SGHKS and CDR2 YYEKEE (reference sequence). The CDR3 length is 14 residues. Trimming took 4 bases from V and 4 from J, leaving 12 bases between them. This CDR3 is CASSIGRAGNTIYF. DNA for the CDR3: TGTGCCAGCAGCATCGGGAGAGCCGGAAACACCATATATTTT.

The chain combines TRBV3-1 (or the pseudogene TRBV3-2) with TRBJ1-6, with D unresolved. Deletions cut 1 base from V and 3 bases from J, with 10 bases between. The CDR3 is 16 residues long. Germline loops: CDR1 LGHDT, CDR2 YNNKEL (reference sequence). The CDR3 DNA reads TGTGCCAGCAGCCAAGGGGCATCGCACTATAATTCACCCCTCCACTTT. It yields the protein CASSQGASHYNSPLHF.

V is TRBV3-1 (or the pseudogene TRBV3-2) and J is TRBJ1-2; tentative D call: TRBD1 (6 bases). This CDR3 is 15 amino acids long. V shed 0 bases and J shed 10 bases, with 18 bases lying between them. From germline, CDR1 is LGHDT and CDR2 YNNKEL (reference sequence). Here the CDR3 reads CASSQEGVGGLTYTF. The DNA for the CDR3 is TGTGCCAGCAGCCAAGAGGGGGTAGGGGGTTTAACCTACACCTTC.

The rearrangement links TRBV7-2 to TRBJ2-7, with a weak D call TRBD2 (7 bases). Germline V gene lookup returns CDR1 SGHTA and CDR2 FQGNSA. The ends were cut back, 5 bases at V and 6 bases at J, with 20 bases in the middle. This CDR3 has 15 residues. The CDR3 protein is CASSQRAEGGREQYF. Written as DNA, the CDR3 is TGTGCCAGCAGCCAAAGAGCGGAGGGGGGGCGCGAGCAGTACTTC.

This clone came up once. As DNA, the CDR3 is TGCGCCAGCAGCCCGGGGAGGGGGTCGTCCTACGAGCAGTACTTC. Translation: CASSPGRGSSYEQYF. The chain couples TRBV5-1 to TRBJ2-7; perhaps TRBD2 as D (7 bases). Per the germline V gene, CDR1 is SGHRS and CDR2 is YFSETQ. The V gene lost 4 bases and the J gene lost 1 base, with 15 bases spanning the gap. The CDR3 loop spans 15 amino acids.

The chain is built from TRBV5-6 and TRBJ1-4, with D perhaps matching TRBD1 (6 bases). CDR1 is SGHDT and CDR2 is YYEEEE in the germline V gene. V dropped 5 bases and J dropped 8 bases, with 19 bases sitting between them. This CDR3 has 15 amino acids. CDR3 sequence reads: CASRPHRFGGEKLFF. CDR3 coding DNA: TGTGCCAGCAGACCCCACAGGTTTGGGGGCGAAAAACTGTTTTTT.

This clone was detected once. The rearrangement joins TRBV7-9 to TRBJ2-5; unclear D gene. CDR1 is SEHNR, CDR2 FQNEAQ, per germline (reference sequence). V lost 1 base, J lost 3 bases, and 6 bases lay in between. CDR3 length: 13 residues. Here the CDR3 DNA reads TGTGCCAGCAGCTTAGGTGTGGAAGAGACCCAGTACTTC. This gives the protein CASSLGVEETQYF.

This clone was recorded a few times. The V and J genes are TRBV3-1 (or the pseudogene TRBV3-2) and TRBJ1-2; no clear D. Looked up from germline, CDR1 is LGHDT and CDR2 is YNNKEL (reference sequence). V was shortened by 2 bases and J by 2 bases, with 0 bases between the two germline ends. CDR3 length: 11 residues. The CDR3 DNA reads TGTGCCAGCAGCCAAAACTATGGCTACACCTTC. This encodes CASSQNYGYTF.

The rearrangement joins TRBV6-5 to TRBJ1-1, with D tentatively TRBD1 (6 bases). Between the trimmed V and J ends, which lost 6 bases and 4 bases, there was a span of 15 bases. Germline V CDR1 and CDR2: MNHEY, SVGAGI. The CDR3 runs to 14 residues. CDR3 in amino acids: CASRSGGHGTEAFF. CDR3 coding DNA: TGTGCCAGCAGGTCGGGGGGGCATGGCACTGAAGCTTTCTTT.

This clone was counted once. This chain uses TRBV15 with TRBJ1-1, with 7 positions matching TRBD1. Germline-derived CDR1 and CDR2 are LNHNV and YYDKDF (reference sequence). This CDR3 is built from 12 residues. The ends lost 4 bases at V and 10 bases at J; junction bases unmatched: 6. The CDR3 DNA follows: TGTGCCACCAGCAATTCAGGGGGAGTAGCTTTCTTT. Translation gives CATSNSGGVAFF.

This sequence joins TRBV7-6 and TRBJ2-1; 9 nucleotides agree with TRBD1. The length of the CDR3 is 13 residues. Germline CDR1 SGHVS, CDR2 FNYEAQ. Unmatched junction bases numbered 5, after V lost 5 bases and J lost 9 bases. Here the CDR3 DNA reads TGTGCCAGCAGCGAACAGGGGGCGGGTGAGCAGTTCTTC. It encodes CASSEQGAGEQFF.

This clone has just a few counts. The chain uses TRBV30 and TRBJ2-1; 7 positions agree with TRBD2. Germline CDR1 GTSNPN, CDR2 SVGIG (reference sequence). J lost 1 base, V lost 5 bases, and 8 bases had no gene match. The CDR3 length is 15 residues. In nucleotides, the CDR3 is TGTGCCTGGGCGAGGATGGGGGGGTCCTACAATGAGCAGTTCTTC. Residues: CAWARMGGSYNEQFF.

The chain has TRBV10-3 and TRBJ1-2, with 8 positions matching TRBD1. The CDR3 is made up of 14 amino acids. Germline CDR1 is ENHRY and CDR2 is SYGVKD. Losses at the gene ends were 4 bases for V and 4 bases for J; bases not matched to a gene: 5. The CDR3 DNA reads TGTGCCATCAGTGCGAACACAGGGGGCTATGGCTACACCTTC. Translated, it gives CAISANTGGYGYTF.

The rearrangement joins TRBV9 to TRBJ2-3, with 7 bases aligning to TRBD1. CDR3 length: 14 amino acids. Germline V gene lookup returns CDR1 SGDLS and CDR2 YYNGEE. The J segment lost 6 bases and the V segment lost 7 bases, leaving 11 bases of the junction unmatched. The CDR3 region is CASSGTAPFDTQYF. CDR3 DNA sequence: TGTGCCAGCTCAGGGACAGCTCCGTTTGATACGCAGTATTTT. The full variable domain, rest sourced from reference TRBV9 and TRBJ2-3, is DSGVTQTPKHLITATGQRVTLRCSPRSGDLSVYWYQQSLDQGLQFLIQYYNGEERAKGNILERFSAQQFPDLHSELNLSSLELGDSALYFCASSGTAPFDTQYFGPGTRLTVL.

The V and J genes are TRBV18 and TRBJ2-2, with 7 nucleotides matching TRBD1. In germline, CDR1 is KGHSH, CDR2 LQKENI. The CDR3 sequence is 15 residues long. The V gene end was trimmed by 0 bases and the J gene end by 4 bases; junction bases not matched to a gene: 2. CDR3 loop: CASSPPRTGTGELFF. CDR3 nucleotide sequence: TGTGCCAGCTCACCACCGAGGACAGGCACCGGGGAGCTGTTTTTT.

V and J are TRBV2 and TRBJ2-5; D possibly corresponds to TRBD2 (6 bases). The germline V and J ends were trimmed by 4 bases and 5 bases, with 14 bases remaining between them. The CDR3 spans 14 residues. Germline V gene sequence: CDR1 SNHLY, CDR2 FYNNEI. The CDR3 sequence: CASSVRTTQETQYF. The CDR3 coding sequence is TGTGCCAGCAGTGTAAGGACTACCCAGGAGACCCAGTACTTC. Supplemented by reference TRBV2 and TRBJ2-5, the full variable domain reads EPEVTQTPSHQVTQMGQEVILRCVPISNHLYFYWYRQILGQKVEFLVSFYNNEISEKSEIFDDQFSVERPDGSNFTLKIRSTKLEDSAMYFCASSVRTTQETQYFGPGTRLLVL.

This clone was recorded once. The chain has TRBV28 and TRBJ1-5; no definite D call. The germline CDR1 and CDR2 sequences are MDHEN and SYDVKM. The CDR3 is made up of 12 amino acids. With 3 bases removed from V and 7 bases from J, the gap between germline ends came to 7 bases. The DNA of the CDR3 is TGTGCCAGCAGTTTGATGGGGCAGCCCCAGCATTTT. Its translation is CASSLMGQPQHF.

The chain joins TRBV19 to TRBJ2-7, with 9 bases aligning to TRBD1. Germline CDR1 is LNHDA and CDR2 is SQIVND (reference sequence). This CDR3 contains 15 residues. J lost 4 bases, V lost 3 bases, and 7 bases had no gene match. CDR3 sequence: CASSIKGTGRYEQYF. CDR3 coding DNA: TGTGCCAGTAGTATTAAAGGGACAGGGAGGTACGAGCAGTACTTC.

The V call is TRBV13, the J call TRBJ1-2; 8 positions agree with TRBD1. CDR3 length: 14 amino acids. The V and J ends lost 5 bases and 6 bases, in that order; junction bases with no gene match: 8. Germline V gives CDR1 PRHDT, CDR2 FYEKMQ (reference sequence). This chain's CDR3 is CASSPGQGRNGYTF. For the CDR3, the DNA is TGTGCCAGCAGCCCCGGACAGGGAAGAAATGGCTACACCTTC.

V is TRBV2 and J is TRBJ1-2, with a weak D call TRBD1 (5 bases). The V gene lost 3 bases and the J gene lost 1 base, with 30 bases spanning the gap. The CDR3 has 21 residues. The germline CDR1 and CDR2 sequences are SNHLY and FYNNEI. CDR3 amino acids: CASSDSTFVGTSRADNYGYTF. The CDR3 coding sequence is TGTGCCAGCAGTGATTCTACCTTCGTAGGGACTTCGCGGGCTGATAACTATGGCTACACCTTC.

V gene TRBV7-2 combines with J gene TRBJ1-1; D is ambiguous. The germline V gene has CDR1 SGHTA and CDR2 FQGNSA. The CDR3 totals 13 residues. With 5 bases removed from V and 12 bases from J, the gap between germline ends came to 19 bases. The CDR3, as DNA: TGTGCCAGCAGCGCCAACTTTGGGAGCATGACTTTCTTT. This sequence encodes CASSANFGSMTFF.

J is TRBJ2-2 and V is TRBV9; 7 bases are shared with TRBD1. V trimming: 4 bases; J trimming: 5 bases; junction bases outside the gene matches: 8. The CDR3 is made up of 15 amino acids. The V gene's germline CDR1 is SGDLS and CDR2 YYNGEE. CDR3 in amino acids: CASSLRGIETGELFF. In nucleotides, the CDR3 is TGTGCCAGCAGCCTCAGGGGGATAGAGACCGGGGAGCTGTTTTTT.

V gene TRBV11-2 combines with J gene TRBJ2-1, with unresolved D. The CDR3 is made up of 15 amino acids. Trimming pared 5 bases from V and 2 bases from J, leaving 13 bases between. The germline V gene has CDR1 SGHAT and CDR2 FQNNGV. The DNA of the CDR3 is TGTGCCAGCAGCACCCGGACGGGCACCTACAATGAGCAGTTCTTC. Protein sequence: CASSTRTGTYNEQFF.

This clone appeared a single time. The J gene is TRBJ1-2, the V gene TRBV6-6; 9 bases align to TRBD1. J was trimmed by 5 bases and V by 5 bases; bases with no gene match: 6. CDR1 and CDR2 from the germline V gene are MNHNY and SVGAGI (reference sequence). This CDR3 has 14 residues. CDR3 in amino acids: CASSPRTGAYGYTF. The CDR3 nucleotides are TGTGCCAGCAGTCCGAGGACAGGGGCGTATGGCTACACCTTC.